Listed below are T cell receptor beta chains from one sample, sequenced in a study of blood T cell repertoires in COVID-19. Clones were read by immunoSEQ multiplex PCR, and TCRdb kept only the in-frame ones, dropping some. There are 110,000 or so clones in the sample; approximately 80% occur only once, and 2% to 3% lies in the top ten. Sequencing input: peripheral blood. The receptors shown here come from a man in his fifties with acute or convalescent COVID-19. CDR3s include the opening cysteine and the closing phenylalanine or tryptophan. Fields, in order: CDR3 DNA, CDR3 protein, clone size, V gene, J gene, D gene. D genes are given only for firm matches. Where a row states a size, it is once, few, many or the class of an expanded clone; other rows omit it.

DNA: TGCGCCAGCAGCGCTCTAGCGGGGGGGTTTACAAATACGCAGTATTTT
CDR3: CASSALAGGFTNTQYF
size: -
V: TRBV5-1
J: TRBJ2-3
D: TRBD2

DNA: TGTGCCAGTAAAGACAGGGGCGACTATAGCAATCAGCCCCAGCATTTT
CDR3: CASKDRGDYSNQPQHF
size: -
V: TRBV19
J: TRBJ1-5
D: TRBD1

DNA: TGCGCCAGCAGTGAGTCGACAGGTCTGGGCTACACCTTC
CDR3: CASSESTGLGYTF
size: -
V: TRBV10-1
J: TRBJ1-2
D: -

DNA: TGCAGTGCTAGTGGTACAGGGGGTCTTCTCTACGAGCAGTACTTC
CDR3: CSASGTGGLLYEQYF
size: -
V: TRBV20-1
J: TRBJ2-7
D: TRBD1

DNA: TGCGCCAGCAGACTACAGGAAGGGAACACTGAAGCTTTCTTT
CDR3: CASRLQEGNTEAFF
size: -
V: TRBV4-1
J: TRBJ1-1
D: -

DNA: TGTGCCAGTAGTATGTCCGGTCGAAATTCACCCCTCCACTTT
CDR3: CASSMSGRNSPLHF
size: -
V: TRBV19
J: TRBJ1-6
D: -

DNA: TGTGCCAGCAGCTTAGGGCCTTTCTCCTACGAGCAGTACTTC
CDR3: CASSLGPFSYEQYF
size: -
V: TRBV11-2
J: TRBJ2-7
D: -

DNA: TGTGCCAGCAGCTCCAACCGGGACAGGGTTCAGCCCCAGCATTTT
CDR3: CASSSNRDRVQPQHF
size: -
V: TRBV7-9
J: TRBJ1-5
D: TRBD1

DNA: TGTGCCAGCAGTGACTGGGGGGGGAGCTCCTACAATGAGCAGTTCTTC
CDR3: CASSDWGGSSYNEQFF
size: -
V: TRBV6-4
J: TRBJ2-1
D: TRBD2

DNA: TGTGCCAGCACCGAACTAGCGTTTTGGACCGGGGAGCTGTTTTTT
CDR3: CASTELAFWTGELFF
size: -
V: TRBV6-5
J: TRBJ2-2
D: TRBD2

DNA: TGTGCCAGCAGCTTAGAGGGAGGGAACAATGCTGGAAACACCATATATTTT
CDR3: CASSLEGGNNAGNTIYF
size: -
V: TRBV5-5
J: TRBJ1-3
D: -

DNA: TGTGCCAGCAGCTTGATCAGTCCCCTCGAAGAGACCCAGTACTTC
CDR3: CASSLISPLEETQYF
size: -
V: TRBV5-6
J: TRBJ2-5
D: -

DNA: TGCAGCGTGGAAGGGGTCAGGATCGATCCCCCGAACACCGGGGAGCTGTTTTTT
CDR3: CSVEGVRIDPPNTGELFF
size: once
V: TRBV29-1
J: TRBJ2-2
D: -